This TCR beta chain is drawn from a study of T cells after yellow fever vaccination. About the research overall: Fractions low in cell number were prepared with SMART-Seq v4 Ultra Low Input.

By 5'RACE template switching, TCR cDNA was produced, with a universal primer site and UMIs added in the process. TCRdb processed the 5' RACE reads anew with MiXCR; each CDR3 protein has one entry. The table shows 60,000 to 85,000 distinct CDR3 sequences, with more than 5.5% occurring only once. Regarding the study as a whole: Post-booster reappearance was seen for most primary-vaccination clones (roughly 96% CD4, roughly 88% CD8). The secondary T-cell response peaked on day 5, not day 15, but was weaker.

Germline CDR1 LNHNV, CDR2 YYDKDF (reference sequence). The ends were cut back, 0 bases at V and 2 bases at J, with 11 bases in the middle. The CDR3 has 16 amino acids. Notes on this clonotype: Antigen specificity is unknown.

The V call is TRBV15, the J call TRBJ1-3, with D hard to call. The sample in question was CD8+ T cells sorted from PBMCs, obtained 5 days after the first yellow fever vaccination. This receptor was obtained from a young man who received the YFV17D yellow fever vaccine. The CDR3 nucleotides are TGTGCCACCAGCAGAGATTCAGAGGGCCCTGGAAACACCATATATTTT. Its translation is CATSRDSEGPGNTIYF.